This T cell receptor beta chain was documented in a study of human T cells and chemical hapten exposure. About the research overall: Mostly female patients had alopecia areata, totalis or universalis.

As to time point: patch test 2, 6 weeks after DPC sensitization. Treatment: therapeutic diphenylcyclopropenone sensitization with weekly scalp DPC. At every patch-test visit, blood was drawn before the patch test was applied. MiXCR, applied by TCRdb to the RACE reads, yields one record per CDR3 protein. The sample holds some 90,000 distinct CDR3 sequences; 9.5% to 12% are singletons and the top ten take about 3%. Germline loops: CDR1 SGHNT, CDR2 YENEEA. The CDR3 is 15 residues long. The V end lost 5 bases, the J end lost 5 bases, and 16 bases lay between the germline ends. This clonotype appeared many times.

The sample in question was whole blood, obtained in connection with sensitization to the hapten diphenylcyclopropenone (DPC). V is TRBV11-3 and J is TRBJ2-1; unclear D gene. The receptor comes from a woman in her thirties or forties with alopecia areata. Some clones in this sample may be carry-over from other donors' samples. The CDR3 is CASSPSLTVDNEQFF. Written as DNA, the CDR3 is TGTGCCAGCAGCCCCTCCCTCACGGTGGACAATGAGCAGTTCTTC.